These T cell receptor beta chains were read from a single sample in a study of technical replicates of blood from a handful of donors. TCRdb keeps only in-frame clones here, not all; method: immunoSEQ multiplex PCR. Here the sample spans over 25,000 clones, more than 90% being singletons. Source material: PBMCs. The receptors stem from a human donor in good health. Some clones in this sample may be carry-over from other donors' samples. Each CDR3 is given with its conserved first and last residue. D genes are given only for firm matches. A row's size may be missing; if present it is once, few, many or a size class.

d_call j_call clone_size v_call cdr3_aa cdr3_nt
. TRBJ1-4 . TRBV27 CASSTNLREFNEKLFF TGTGCCAGCAGTACTAACTTACGCGAGTTTAATGAAAAACTGTTTTTT
. TRBJ2-5 . TRBV7-7 CASSFGQGEEETQYF TGTGCCAGCAGCTTCGGGCAGGGTGAGGAAGAGACCCAGTACTTC
TRBD1 TRBJ2-1 . TRBV6-4 CASSPGQEYNEQFF TGTGCCAGCAGCCCGGGACAGGAATACAATGAGCAGTTCTTC
TRBD1 TRBJ1-1 . TRBV25-1 CASSTGARTEAFF TGTGCCAGCAGCACAGGGGCCCGCACTGAAGCTTTCTTT
. TRBJ1-2 few TRBV7-2 CASSLGGPGYTF TGTGCCAGCAGCTTAGGGGGGCCTGGCTACACCTTC
TRBD1 TRBJ2-1 . TRBV30 CAWGQGTSYNEQFF TGTGCCTGGGGACAGGGGACCTCCTACAATGAGCAGTTCTTC
. TRBJ1-6 . TRBV18 CASSPQGPESPLHF TGTGCCAGCTCACCCCAGGGCCCGGAATCACCCCTCCACTTT
. TRBJ2-1 . TRBV4-1 CASSQEGAYNEQFF TGCGCCAGCAGCCAAGAAGGGGCCTACAATGAGCAGTTCTTC
TRBD1 TRBJ1-2 . TRBV30 CAWSSSGTGSGTF TGTGCCTGGAGTTCCTCCGGGACAGGGTCTGGCACCTTC
TRBD1 TRBJ2-1 . TRBV13 CASSLEGQGTSEQFF TGTGCCAGCAGCTTAGAGGGACAGGGTACAAGCGAGCAGTTCTTC
TRBD1 TRBJ2-7 . TRBV29-1 CSVGTGDRYEQYF TGCAGCGTTGGGACAGGGGACCGCTACGAGCAGTACTTC
. TRBJ2-1 . TRBV19 CASSITGGNDNEQFF TGTGCCAGTAGTATAACGGGCGGGAACGACAATGAGCAGTTCTTC
TRBD2 TRBJ2-2 . TRBV4-3 CASSQVGFAGGVRTGELFF TGCGCCAGCAGCCAAGTGGGTTTCGCGGGAGGGGTGCGCACCGGGGAGCTGTTTTTT
. TRBJ1-1 . TRBV29-1 CSVDERTEAFF TGCAGCGTTGACGAGAGGACTGAAGCTTTCTTT
. TRBJ1-1 few TRBV6-6 CASKGSARGRTEAFF TGTGCCAGCAAGGGGTCAGCCCGGGGGAGAACTGAAGCTTTCTTT
TRBD2 TRBJ2-1 . TRBV6-5 CASSYRTSGWYNEQFF TGTGCCAGCAGTTACCGGACTAGCGGGTGGTACAATGAGCAGTTCTTC
. TRBJ2-1 . TRBV5-1 CASSLQPYNEQFF TGCGCCAGCAGCTTACAGCCTTACAATGAGCAGTTCTTC
. TRBJ2-5 . TRBV6-5 CASRSAGAQETQYF TGTGCCAGCCGATCGGCAGGGGCGCAAGAGACCCAGTACTTC
. TRBJ1-1 . TRBV2 CASSEGGLNTEAFF TGTGCCAGCAGTGAGGGAGGGTTGAACACTGAAGCTTTCTTT
. TRBJ2-7 . TRBV5-1 CASRETDYEQYF TGCGCCAGCCGGGAGACTGACTACGAGCAGTACTTC
. TRBJ1-2 . TRBV27 CASSLQGGDIYGYTF TGTGCCAGCAGTTTACAAGGGGGAGACATCTATGGCTACACCTTC
. TRBJ2-3 . TRBV18 CASSPNGVTDTQYF TGTGCCAGCTCACCTAACGGGGTCACAGATACGCAGTATTTT
TRBD1 TRBJ1-1 . TRBV15 CATRAGTGDPCGF TGTGCCACCAGAGCCGGGACAGGTGACCCGTGCGGCTTT
TRBD2 TRBJ2-1 few TRBV4-3 CASARLAGGYYNEQFF TGCGCCAGCGCTCGACTAGCGGGAGGTTATTACAATGAGCAGTTCTTC
TRBD2 TRBJ2-2 . TRBV7-8 CASSPTSGSPGTGELFF TGTGCCAGCAGCCCAACGAGCGGGAGCCCTGGCACCGGGGAGCTGTTTTTT
TRBD1 TRBJ2-1 . TRBV14 CASSDPGTGGFNEQFF TGTGCCAGCAGCGACCCCGGGACAGGGGGCTTCAATGAGCAGTTCTTC
TRBD2 TRBJ2-5 . TRBV4-1 CASSQEGGLKTQYF TGCGCCAGCAGCCAAGAGGGAGGGTTGAAGACCCAGTACTTC
TRBD1 TRBJ1-4 . TRBV6-1 CASSEGTGIYSEKLFF TGTGCCAGCAGTGAAGGGACAGGGATTTATAGTGAAAAACTGTTTTTT
. TRBJ2-5 . TRBV30 CAWSVPPLRPTYF TGTGCCTGGAGTGTACCCCCCCTCAGGCCTACGTACTTC
. TRBJ2-7 . TRBV7-8 CASSLEVVRTYEQYF TGTGCCAGCAGCTTAGAGGTCGTCAGGACCTACGAGCAGTACTTC
. TRBJ1-1 . TRBV10-2 CASSSPGGAITEAFF TGCGCCAGCAGTTCCCCTGGGGGGGCGATCACTGAAGCTTTCTTT
. TRBJ2-5 few TRBV4-1 CASSWGRVAVDQETQYF TGCGCCAGCAGTTGGGGCCGAGTAGCGGTGGATCAAGAGACCCAGTACTTC
. TRBJ2-1 . TRBV29-1 CSVALASREQFF TGCAGCGTTGCCCTAGCCTCGAGGGAGCAGTTCTTC
TRBD2 TRBJ2-1 . TRBV9 CASSERGGDNEQFF TGTGCCAGCAGCGAGCGGGGGGGGGACAATGAGCAGTTCTTC
. TRBJ2-2 few TRBV7-8 CASSPRGAGSNTGELFF TGTGCCAGCAGCCCCAGGGGGGCGGGTTCGAACACCGGGGAGCTGTTTTTT
. TRBJ2-2 . TRBV18 CASSPRQGINTGELFF TGTGCCAGCTCACCACGGCAGGGGATAAACACCGGGGAGCTGTTTTTT
. TRBJ2-5 . TRBV7-9 CASSSRDSQETQYF TGTGCCAGCAGCTCCCGGGACTCCCAAGAGACCCAGTACTTC
TRBD1 TRBJ1-2 . TRBV6-4 CASRGAGTGLNGYTF TGTGCCAGCAGGGGAGCCGGGACAGGGCTTAATGGCTACACCTTC
TRBD2 TRBJ2-1 . TRBV6-5 CASSYSGRAGGNEQFF TGTGCCAGCAGTTACTCGGGGAGGGCCGGGGGCAATGAGCAGTTCTTC